Reported below is one T cell receptor (beta chain). These data originate in a study of somatic mutations in cytotoxic T cells in rheumatoid arthritis. Data came from immunoSEQ multiplex PCR; TCRdb stores just in-frame clones and leaves some out. The table includes about 19,000 clones, about 81% detected once. Trimming removed 5 bases from V and 8 bases from J, with 18 bases in between. CDR1 MNHEY and CDR2 SVGAGI come from the germline V gene. The CDR3 runs to 15 residues. This clonotype was obtained from an adult with rheumatoid arthritis. The V call is TRBV6-5, the J call TRBJ1-4, with D tentatively TRBD1 (6 bases). The source material was CD8+ T cells sorted from blood. CDR3 DNA sequence: TGTGCCAGCAGTGGCTACAGGTCCCAGGGGGAAAAACTGTTTTTT. This encodes CASSGYRSQGEKLFF.